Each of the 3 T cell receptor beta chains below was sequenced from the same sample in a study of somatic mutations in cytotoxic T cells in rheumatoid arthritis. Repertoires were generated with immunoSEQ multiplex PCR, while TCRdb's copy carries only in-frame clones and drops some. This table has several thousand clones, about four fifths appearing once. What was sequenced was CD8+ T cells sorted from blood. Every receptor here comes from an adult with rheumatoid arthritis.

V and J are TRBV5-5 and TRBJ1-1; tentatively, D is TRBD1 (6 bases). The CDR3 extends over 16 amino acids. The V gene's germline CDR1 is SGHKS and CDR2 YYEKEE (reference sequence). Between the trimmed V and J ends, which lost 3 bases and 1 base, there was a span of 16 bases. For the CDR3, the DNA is TGTGCCAGCAGCTCGCTGACCTCGGGGGCGAACACTGAAGCTTTCTTT. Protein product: CASSSLTSGANTEAFF.

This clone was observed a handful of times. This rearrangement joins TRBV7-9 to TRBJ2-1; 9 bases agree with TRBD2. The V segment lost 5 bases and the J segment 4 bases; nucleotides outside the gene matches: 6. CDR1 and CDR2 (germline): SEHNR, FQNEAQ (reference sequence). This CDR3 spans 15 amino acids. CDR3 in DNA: TGTGCCAGCAGCCGAAAGAGCGGGGGGTACAATGAGCAGTTCTTC. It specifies CASSRKSGGYNEQFF.

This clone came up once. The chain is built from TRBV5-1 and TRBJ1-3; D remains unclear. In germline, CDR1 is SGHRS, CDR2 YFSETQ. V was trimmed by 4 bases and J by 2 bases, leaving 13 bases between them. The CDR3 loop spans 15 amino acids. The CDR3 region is CASSPDEWTGNTIYF. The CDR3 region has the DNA TGCGCCAGCAGCCCCGACGAGTGGACTGGAAACACCATATATTTT.